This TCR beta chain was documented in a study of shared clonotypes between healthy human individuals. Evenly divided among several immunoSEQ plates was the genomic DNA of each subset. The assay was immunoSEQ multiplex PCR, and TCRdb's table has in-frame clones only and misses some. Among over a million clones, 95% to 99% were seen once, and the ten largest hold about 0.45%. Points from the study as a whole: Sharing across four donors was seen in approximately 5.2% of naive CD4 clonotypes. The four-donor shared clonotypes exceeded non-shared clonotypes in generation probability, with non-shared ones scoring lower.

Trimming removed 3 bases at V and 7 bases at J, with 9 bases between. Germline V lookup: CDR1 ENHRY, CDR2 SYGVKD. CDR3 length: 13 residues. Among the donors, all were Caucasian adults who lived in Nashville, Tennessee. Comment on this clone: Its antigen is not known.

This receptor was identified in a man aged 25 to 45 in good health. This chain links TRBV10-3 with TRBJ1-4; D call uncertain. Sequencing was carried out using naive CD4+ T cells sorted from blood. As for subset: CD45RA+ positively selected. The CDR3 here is CAISDWTGEKLFF. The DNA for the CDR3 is TGTGCCATCAGTGATTGGACTGGTGAAAAACTGTTTTTT.